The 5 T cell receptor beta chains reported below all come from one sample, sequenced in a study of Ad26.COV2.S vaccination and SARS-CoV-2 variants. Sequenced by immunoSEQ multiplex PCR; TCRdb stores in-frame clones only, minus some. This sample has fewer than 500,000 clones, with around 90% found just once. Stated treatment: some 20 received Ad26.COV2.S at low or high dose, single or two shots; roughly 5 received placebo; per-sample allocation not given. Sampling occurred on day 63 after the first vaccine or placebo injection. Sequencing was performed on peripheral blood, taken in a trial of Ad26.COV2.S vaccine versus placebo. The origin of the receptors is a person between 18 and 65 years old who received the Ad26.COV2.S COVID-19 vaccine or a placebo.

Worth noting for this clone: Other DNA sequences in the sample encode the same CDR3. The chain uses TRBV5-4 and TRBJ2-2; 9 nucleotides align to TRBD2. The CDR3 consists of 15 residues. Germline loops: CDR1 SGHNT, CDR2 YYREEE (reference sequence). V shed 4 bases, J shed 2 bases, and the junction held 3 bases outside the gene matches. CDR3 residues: CASSLGLANTGELFF. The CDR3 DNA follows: TGTGCCAGCAGCCTGGGACTAGCTAACACCGGGGAGCTGTTTTTT.

CDR3 DNA: TGCGCCAGCAGCTTAGGACAGGGTGAAAACACCATATATTTT. It encodes CASSLGQGENTIYF. The chain uses TRBV5-1 and TRBJ1-3; TRBD1 matches at 8 bases. CDR3 length equals 14 residues. Trimming took 2 bases from V and 6 from J; bases not matched to a gene: 4. The germline gives CDR1 SGHRS, CDR2 YFSETQ. Supplemented by reference TRBV5-1 and TRBJ1-3, the full variable domain reads KAGVTQTPRYLIKTRGQQVTLSCSPISGHRSVSWYQQTPGQGLQFLFEYFSETQRNKGNFPGRFSGRQFSNSRSEMNVSTLELGDSALYLCASSLGQGENTIYFGEGSWLTVV.

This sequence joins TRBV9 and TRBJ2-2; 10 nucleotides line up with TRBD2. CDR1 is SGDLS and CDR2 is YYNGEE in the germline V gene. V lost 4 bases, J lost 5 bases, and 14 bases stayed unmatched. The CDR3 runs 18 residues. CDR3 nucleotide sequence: TGTGCCAGCAGCCCACGGTCTAGCGGGAGTGGCGGGACCGGGGAGCTGTTTTTT. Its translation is CASSPRSSGSGGTGELFF.

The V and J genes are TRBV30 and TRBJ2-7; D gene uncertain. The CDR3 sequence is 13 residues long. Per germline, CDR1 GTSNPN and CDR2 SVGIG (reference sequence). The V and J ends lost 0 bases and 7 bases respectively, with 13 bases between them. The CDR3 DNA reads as TGTGCCTGGAGTGTAAAATCTCTGGGGGAGCAGTACTTC. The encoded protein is CAWSVKSLGEQYF. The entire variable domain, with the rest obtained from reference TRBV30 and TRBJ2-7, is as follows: SQTIHQWPATLVQPVGSPLSLECTVEGTSNPNLYWYRQAAGRGLQLLFYSVGIGQISSEVPQNLSASRPQDRQFILSSKKLLLSDSGFYLCAWSVKSLGEQYFGPGTRLTVT.

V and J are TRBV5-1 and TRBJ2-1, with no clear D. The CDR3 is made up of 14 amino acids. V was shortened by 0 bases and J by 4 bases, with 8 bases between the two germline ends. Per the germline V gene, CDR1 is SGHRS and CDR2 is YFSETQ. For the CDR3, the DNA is TGCGCCAGCAGCTTGGAGGGAAGGTACAATGAGCAGTTCTTC. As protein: CASSLEGRYNEQFF.